Listed below are T cell receptor beta chains from one sample, sequenced in a study of blood T cell repertoires in COVID-19. TCRdb's copy holds only in-frame clones and misses some; the assay was immunoSEQ multiplex PCR. This repertoire shows 250,000 or so clones, roughly 82% found once; its top ten account for 4.7%. Sample: peripheral blood. The receptors come from a woman in her 70s with acute or convalescent COVID-19. Each CDR3 is given with its conserved first and last residue. The D gene is left open where the match is weak. The size of a clone is reported for some rows only, either as once, few or many, or as a class for expanded clones.

j_call: TRBJ1-2; d_call: .; v_call: TRBV5-8; clone_size: .; cdr3_nt: TGTGCCAGCTCCCGAGGGGGGGCCTATGGCTACACCTTC; cdr3_aa: CASSRGGAYGYTF
j_call: TRBJ2-3; d_call: TRBD2; v_call: TRBV3-1/TRBV3-2; clone_size: .; cdr3_nt: TGTGCCAGCAGCCAAGGGACTCTAGCGGGGGCCCCTCCCCGCACAGATACGCAGTATTTT; cdr3_aa: CASSQGTLAGAPPRTDTQYF
j_call: TRBJ1-2; d_call: TRBD1; v_call: TRBV5-1; clone_size: once; cdr3_nt: TGCGCCAGCAGCGCCGACAGGGGGGGCGGCTACACCTTC; cdr3_aa: CASSADRGGGYTF
j_call: TRBJ1-6; d_call: TRBD1; v_call: TRBV6-6; clone_size: .; cdr3_nt: TGTGCCAGCAGTTACATGGTTAAGGACAGGACCCCCCTCCACTTT; cdr3_aa: CASSYMVKDRTPLHF
j_call: TRBJ1-1; d_call: TRBD1; v_call: TRBV11-3; clone_size: once; cdr3_nt: TGTGCCAGCAGCTTAACAGGGGGTGCTGAAGCTTTCTTT; cdr3_aa: CASSLTGGAEAFF
j_call: TRBJ2-7; d_call: .; v_call: TRBV3-1/TRBV3-2; clone_size: .; cdr3_nt: TGTGCCAGCAGCGCCTCGGTCCCGGGACACCGCTCCTACGAGCAGTACTTC; cdr3_aa: CASSASVPGHRSYEQYF
j_call: TRBJ2-2; d_call: TRBD1; v_call: TRBV7-7; clone_size: .; cdr3_nt: TGTGCCAGCAGCTCACAGGGGACCGGGGAGCTGTTTTTT; cdr3_aa: CASSSQGTGELFF
j_call: TRBJ2-2; d_call: .; v_call: TRBV21-1; clone_size: .; cdr3_nt: TGTGCCAGCAGCACCGGACAGGGGGGTCACGGGGAGCTGTTTTTT; cdr3_aa: CASSTGQGGHGELFF
j_call: TRBJ2-7; d_call: .; v_call: TRBV6-4; clone_size: .; cdr3_nt: TGTGCCAGCAGTGACCCTCCAGTGGCGGACTCCTACGAGCAGTACTTC; cdr3_aa: CASSDPPVADSYEQYF
j_call: TRBJ1-5; d_call: .; v_call: TRBV24-1; clone_size: .; cdr3_nt: TGTGCCACCACTCAGGGATTAAATCAGCCCCAGCATTTT; cdr3_aa: CATTQGLNQPQHF
j_call: TRBJ1-5; d_call: .; v_call: TRBV7-6; clone_size: .; cdr3_nt: TGTGCCAGCAGCGTCAATCAGGGGTTAGATCATCCCCAGCATTTT; cdr3_aa: CASSVNQGLDHPQHF
j_call: TRBJ2-1; d_call: .; v_call: TRBV11-3; clone_size: .; cdr3_nt: TGTGCCAGCAGCTCACAGTCCGGCTCGTGGTACAATGAGCAGTTCTTC; cdr3_aa: CASSSQSGSWYNEQFF
j_call: TRBJ2-7; d_call: TRBD1; v_call: TRBV5-1; clone_size: .; cdr3_nt: TGCGCCAGCAGCTTCACTACATCCCGGGACAGGACCCTCTACGAGCAGTACTTC; cdr3_aa: CASSFTTSRDRTLYEQYF
j_call: TRBJ1-1; d_call: TRBD1; v_call: TRBV11-2; clone_size: once; cdr3_nt: TGTGCCAGCAGCACCCGACAGGGGTCAGCGGAAGCTTTCTTT; cdr3_aa: CASSTRQGSAEAFF